This note documents a single TCR beta chain sequence. The antigen it recognizes is unknown. Per-base qualities were not stored, and no clone one base away is much larger. The data originate from a study of regulatory T cells in long-lasting Graves disease (dated by TCRdb to the early 2020s). As for the study more broadly: Persistent Graves' disease was defined as antithyroid drug treatment for over 5 years with persistently positive TSH receptor autoantibodies. The study took place in China and was registered as a clinical trial. A total of some 33 samples were covered by TCR sequencing, comprising around 13 persistent and approximately 20 newly diagnosed Graves' disease patients. This study used TCR sequencing and RNA sequencing of peripheral blood to compare persistent Graves' disease patients against newly diagnosed Graves' disease patients. In the clinical cohort, patients with persistent Graves' disease had used antithyroid drugs for an average of roughly ten years.

V is clipped by 0 bases and J by 5 bases, and the sequence between their germline boundaries is 14 bases long. The CDR3 runs 14 amino acids, cysteine and phenylalanine included. Solely the CDR3 DNA is kept, with 42 bases framed from the first base. CDR1 GTSNPN and CDR2 SVGIG are derived from the germline V gene (reference sequence). The paper as a whole reports these results and caveats: Patients with persistent disease shared more public clonotypes (about 3,000) than newly diagnosed patients did (966). Because the primary lesion, thyroid tissue, could not be accessed, the study looked at peripheral blood alone. TRBV28, TRBJ1-2 and TRBJ2-5 were preferentially used in persistent disease, while TRBV20-1 and TRBJ2-1 were favored in newly diagnosed disease. The authors noted that the small sample size was a limitation that may lower accuracy. Only the TCR beta chain was sequenced and analyzed. Lower TCR Shannon entropy and fewer highly expanded clones were observed in persistent Graves' disease patients than in newly diagnosed patients, which suggested clonal expansion.

The time point label corresponds to: persistent/refractory GD, antithyroid drugs over 5 years with positive TRAb. For both TCR sequencing and RNA sequencing, RNA was extracted from PBMCs in TRIzol. The diagnosis of Graves' disease followed American Thyroid Association guidelines. Patients for the study were recruited at an endocrinology department in Xi'an, China. From each patient, about 9.7 milliliters of peripheral blood was collected into an EDTA anticoagulant tube. PBMCs were isolated by Ficoll Paque Plus density gradient separation without further T cell sorting. An Agilent 2100 Bioanalyzer and agarose gel were used to check RNA quality, and a NanoDrop 2000 was used to measure RNA concentration. Library prep was done by multiplex PCR. This sample was sequenced with an Illumina HiSeq 4000. TCR beta libraries were built with iRepertoire HTBI primers and Arm-PCR amplification of CDR3 regions. Gel purification was performed on PCR products prior to sequencing. As for how the authors treated the data: Gene usage analysis of CDR3 amino acid clonotypes used the roughly 60 TRBV and around 14 TRBJ segments found across samples. Filtered high-quality paired reads were merged into contigs using COPE and FqMerger. Contigs were aligned with BLAST to IMGT TRBV, TRBD and TRBJ reference genes, and CDR3 was defined per IMGT. Highly expanded clones were defined as clonotypes with a frequency above 0.1%. Shannon entropy served as the measure of repertoire diversity, while the Gini coefficient captured V-J evenness. A clonotype found in more than one individual was treated as public. TCRdb applied fastp at Q25 and MiXCR to the public reads, then kept only in-frame beta chains. Rows with a matching CDR3 protein are joined into one entry that keeps the most common DNA and genes. Clone size and V and J calls follow TCRdb, not the original study. In all, the sample holds about 290,000 distinct CDR3 sequences, and 22% of those were seen once. The ten largest make up approximately 53% of the sample.

This sequence originates from a female donor with Graves disease. This chain joins TRBV30 to TRBJ2-7, with a weak D call of TRBD2 (7 bases match). The sample consisted of peripheral blood mononuclear cells (PBMCs), taken when the disease was refractory, from a patient treated with antithyroid drugs. The DNA is as follows: TGTGCCTGGAGTGTATTGGGGGGGCTTGACGAGCAGTACTTC. This gives the protein CAWSVLGGLDEQYF.